The 19 T cell receptor beta chains below come from one sample, sequenced in a study of identical twins (dated by TCRdb to the mid-2010s). The method behind the library was 5' RACE. The sequencer was an Illumina HiSeq 2000. TCRdb trimmed the raw reads at Q25, called clones with MiXCR and kept productive beta chains. One record per CDR3 amino acid sequence lists the most common genes and DNA. The sample yields under 800,000 distinct CDR3 sequences; 21% were counted once. Together, the top ten hold around 4.4% of the sample. The sample was also linked to a second study, of T cells expressing NK-cell markers.

The sample consisted of PBMCs. The receptors stem from a woman aged 18-35 years in good health.

In its sample, this clonotype was seen a few times. J is TRBJ1-4 and V is TRBV20-1; D unclear. The CDR3 is 15 residues long. Trimming left V 3 bases short and J 0 bases short, with 11 bases between. CDR1 DFQATT and CDR2 SNEGSKA come from the germline V gene (reference sequence). CDR3 amino acids: CSASPAGATNEKLFF. CDR3 bases: TGCAGTGCTAGCCCGGCCGGGGCAACTAATGAAAAACTGTTTTTT.

This clonotype occurred a few times. This sequence joins TRBV6-1 and TRBJ1-1; 9 bases agree with TRBD1. This CDR3 spans 13 amino acids. The germline V gene has CDR1 MNHNS and CDR2 SASEGT. V trimming: 7 bases; J trimming: 4 bases; junction bases outside the gene matches: 4. The CDR3 DNA reads TGTGCCAGCAAGGACAGGGGACGCACTGAAGCTTTCTTT. Protein: CASKDRGRTEAFF.

In its sample, this clonotype was seen once. Compared with germline, one end of the junction differs, possibly owing to a read error. This chain joins TRBV12-3 or TRBV12-4 and TRBJ2-1; 13 nucleotides agree with TRBD2. The CDR3 has 18 amino acids. This CDR3 reads CACSLRPGTSGATNEQFF. CDR3 DNA: TGTGCCTGCAGTTTAAGGCCCGGGACTAGCGGGGCGACCAATGAGCAGTTCTTC.

There are many counts of this clonotype. The rearrangement links TRBV20-1 to TRBJ2-2; TRBD1 agrees at 9 bases. Germline V gene lookup returns CDR1 DFQATT and CDR2 SNEGSKA (reference sequence). The CDR3 runs 16 residues. V lost 4 bases, J lost 5 bases, and 11 bases stayed unmatched. CDR3 coding DNA: TGCAGTGCTAACGACCCGGGACAGGGACAGACCGGGGAGCTGTTTTTT. As protein: CSANDPGQGQTGELFF.

The chain joins TRBV20-1 to TRBJ1-6; 8 nucleotides align to TRBD1. The CDR3 spans 14 residues. Germline loops: CDR1 DFQATT, CDR2 SNEGSKA (reference sequence). The ends lost 6 bases at V and 5 bases at J; junction bases unmatched: 6. CDR3 region: CSAQTGAHNSPLHF. The CDR3 DNA is TGCAGTGCCCAGACAGGGGCCCATAATTCACCCCTCCACTTT.

This clonotype was found many times. The chain couples TRBV5-1 to TRBJ1-4; D may be TRBD1 (5 bases). The CDR3 runs 16 residues. V lost 4 bases, J lost 8 bases, and 21 bases lay in between. The germline V gene has CDR1 SGHRS and CDR2 YFSETQ. Here the CDR3 reads CASSTLGATPGEKLFF. CDR3 DNA: TGCGCCAGCAGCACGCTAGGGGCAACCCCTGGAGAAAAACTGTTTTTT.

About this clonotype: It may be a read error: a sequence one base away is much more abundant. This rearrangement joins TRBV20-1 to TRBJ1-1; D is perhaps TRBD1 (5 bases). V was trimmed by 1 base and J by 1 base, leaving 7 bases between them. CDR3 length equals 13 residues. CDR1 DFQATT and CDR2 SNEGSKA come from the germline V gene (reference sequence). The CDR3 sequence: CSARVQGNTEAFF. For the CDR3, the DNA is TGCAGTGCTAGAGTTCAGGGGAACACTGAAGCTTTCTTT.

The V gene is TRBV11-1, the J gene TRBJ1-2, with 7 bases fitting TRBD1. Trimming cost V 2 bases and J 0 bases; bases outside gene matches: 3. CDR3 length equals 15 residues. CDR1 and CDR2 from the germline V gene are SGHAT and FQDESV (reference sequence). CDR3 coding DNA: TGTGCCAGCAGCTTACCAACAGGGGCTAACTATGGCTACACCTTC. Its translation: CASSLPTGANYGYTF.

The chain combines TRBV20-1 with TRBJ2-3; 7 bases line up with TRBD2. The germline gives CDR1 DFQATT, CDR2 SNEGSKA (reference sequence). The CDR3 length is 13 residues. Trimming cost V 6 bases and J 7 bases; bases outside gene matches: 10. CDR3: CSAQAGIKYTQYF. DNA for the CDR3: TGCAGTGCCCAAGCGGGAATCAAGTATACGCAGTATTTT.

In its sample, this clonotype was seen a few times. This rearrangement joins TRBV20-1 to TRBJ2-5; tentatively, D is TRBD1 (7 bases). V lost 4 bases to trimming and J lost 9 bases, with 12 bases between them. The germline V gene encodes CDR1 DFQATT and CDR2 SNEGSKA (reference sequence). The CDR3 is 11 residues long. CDR3 amino acids: CSAKTGRSQYF. The CDR3 DNA reads as TGCAGTGCTAAGACAGGGAGGTCCCAGTACTTC.

The chain carries TRBV5-1 and TRBJ2-7, with TRBD2 as a possible D gene (6 bases). Between the trimmed V and J ends, which lost 3 bases and 4 bases, there was a span of 14 bases. CDR1 SGHRS and CDR2 YFSETQ come from the germline V gene. This CDR3 region has 14 residues. CDR3 residues: CASSSTGTLYEQYF. Written as DNA, the CDR3 is TGCGCCAGCAGCTCAACCGGGACTCTATACGAGCAGTACTTC. Based on the CDR3 plus reference TRBV5-1 and TRBJ2-7, the full variable domain is KAGVTQTPRYLIKTRGQQVTLSCSPISGHRSVSWYQQTPGQGLQFLFEYFSETQRNKGNFPGRFSGRQFSNSRSEMNVSTLELGDSALYLCASSSTGTLYEQYFGPGTRLTVT.

This sequence joins TRBV11-2 and TRBJ2-1, with D possibly being TRBD2 (6 bases). V was clipped by 6 bases and J by 2 bases, with 14 bases between them. The CDR3 extends over 15 amino acids. The germline V gene has CDR1 SGHAT and CDR2 FQNNGV. DNA for the CDR3: TGTGCCAGCAGGAGACTAGGAGGAGCCTACAATGAGCAGTTCTTC. Amino acids: CASRRLGGAYNEQFF.

The chain has TRBV7-9 and TRBJ2-7; D not resolved. Germline CDR1 SEHNR, CDR2 FQNEAQ (reference sequence). Between the trimmed V and J ends, which lost 5 bases and 0 bases, there was a span of 14 bases. There are 15 residues in the CDR3. The CDR3 coding sequence is TGTGCCAGCAGCCTCGCCAACTTCTACTCCTACGAGCAGTACTTC. As protein: CASSLANFYSYEQYF.

The V call is TRBV29-1, the J call TRBJ2-7; 9 nucleotides match TRBD2. The CDR3 is made up of 14 amino acids. CDR1 is SQVTM, CDR2 ANQGSEA, per germline. The ends lost 5 bases at V and 5 bases at J; junction bases unmatched: 10. The CDR3 DNA follows: TGCAGCGTTCTCGGCGGGAGGGCCATCAACGAGCAGTACTTC. It translates to CSVLGGRAINEQYF.

This clonotype was detected ten times or more. This rearrangement joins TRBV20-1 to TRBJ2-5; D gene ambiguous. The CDR3 spans 12 residues. Trimming pared 3 bases from V and 0 bases from J, leaving 5 bases between. Germline loops: CDR1 DFQATT, CDR2 SNEGSKA (reference sequence). CDR3 nucleotide sequence: TGCAGTGCTAGGGGGTACCAAGAGACCCAGTACTTC. Its protein is CSARGYQETQYF.

The CDR3 coding sequence is TGTGCCAGCAGTATACGGACAGGGAACTACAATGAGCAGTTCTTC. Protein: CASSIRTGNYNEQFF. The rearrangement uses TRBV12-3 or TRBV12-4 and TRBJ2-1, with 8 bases aligning to TRBD1. V gave up 5 bases and J gave up 3 bases; unmatched junction bases: 6. This CDR3 comprises 15 residues.

This clonotype occurred many times. This chain links TRBV20-1 with TRBJ2-3, with 8 bases lining up with TRBD2. Germline V gene data show CDR1 as DFQATT and CDR2 as SNEGSKA (reference sequence). Trimming removed 3 bases from V and 2 bases from J; junction bases left unmatched: 1. The CDR3 runs 13 residues. CDR3 residues: CSASSGVTDTQYF. The CDR3 nucleotides read TGCAGTGCTAGTAGCGGGGTCACAGATACGCAGTATTTT.

This clonotype has more than one count but fewer than ten. The J gene is TRBJ2-5, the V gene TRBV7-8; 7 bases line up with TRBD2. Germline V lookup: CDR1 SGHVS, CDR2 FQNEAQ. V shed 5 bases, J shed 7 bases, and the junction held 13 bases outside the gene matches. The CDR3 length is 15 residues. The DNA of the CDR3 is TGTGCCAGCAGCCCCGCGGGAGTTGTCCTGTGGACCCAGTACTTC. This sequence encodes CASSPAGVVLWTQYF.

This chain connects TRBV3-1 to TRBJ2-3; 8 nucleotides align to TRBD2. The V gene's germline CDR1 is LGHDT and CDR2 YNNKEL (reference sequence). With 8 bases clipped from V and 3 bases from J, the junction kept 19 bases outside the gene matches. The CDR3 runs to 18 residues. The CDR3 region has the DNA TGTGCCAGCTCCCAAGACCCTCACGGGGGGGTTATTACAGATACGCAGTATTTT. Translation gives CASSQDPHGGVITDTQYF.